This TCR beta chain appears in the sequencing data of a study of control samples from healthy donors and cancer patients. V dropped 5 bases and J dropped 8 bases, with 19 bases sitting between them. Germline-derived CDR1 and CDR2 are KGHSH and LQKENI. The CDR3 consists of 15 residues. Assay used: immunoSEQ multiplex PCR; TCRdb lists only in-frame clones, some missing. This table has approximately 84,000 clones, 91% appearing once. Sequences were obtained from blood. The TCR originated in a man aged 25-40 years in good health. The chain combines TRBV18 with TRBJ2-1, with D perhaps assigned TRBD1 or TRBD2 (6 bases each). CDR3 sequence reads: CASSKTLPGAHEQFF. CDR3 DNA: TGTGCCAGCTCAAAAACCCTTCCGGGGGCTCATGAGCAGTTCTTC.